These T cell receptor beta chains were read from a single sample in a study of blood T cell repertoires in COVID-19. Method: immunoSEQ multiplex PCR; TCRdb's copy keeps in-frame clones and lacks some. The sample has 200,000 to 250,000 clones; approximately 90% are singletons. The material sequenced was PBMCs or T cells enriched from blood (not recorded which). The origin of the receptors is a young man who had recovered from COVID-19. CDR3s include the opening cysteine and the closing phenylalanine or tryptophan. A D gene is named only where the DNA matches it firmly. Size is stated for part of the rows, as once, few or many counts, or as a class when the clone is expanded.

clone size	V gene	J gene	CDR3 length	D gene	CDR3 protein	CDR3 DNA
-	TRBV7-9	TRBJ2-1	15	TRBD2	CASSPRGGADNEQFF	TGTGCCAGCAGCCCCCGGGGGGGGGCGGATAATGAGCAGTTCTTC
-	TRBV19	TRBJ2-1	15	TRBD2	CASSSSGRAYNEQFF	TGTGCCAGTAGTAGCAGCGGGAGGGCCTACAATGAGCAGTTCTTC
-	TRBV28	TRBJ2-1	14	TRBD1	CASRLTGTESEQFF	TGTGCCAGCAGACTTACCGGGACAGAGAGTGAGCAGTTCTTC
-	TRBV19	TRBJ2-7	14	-	CASSIQITAYEQYF	TGTGCCAGTAGTATCCAAATTACGGCCTACGAGCAGTACTTC
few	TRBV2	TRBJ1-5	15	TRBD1	CASSRITGENQPQHF	TGTGCCAGCAGTCGTATTACAGGGGAAAATCAGCCCCAGCATTTT
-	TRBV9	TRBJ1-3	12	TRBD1	CASMGQGASIYF	TGTGCCAGCATGGGACAGGGGGCGTCCATATATTTT
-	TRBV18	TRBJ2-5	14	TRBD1	CASSLRTGQETQYF	TGTGCCAGCTCACTGCGGACAGGACAAGAGACCCAGTACTTC
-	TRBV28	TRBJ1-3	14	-	CASRRQSVGNTIYF	TGTGCCAGCCGAAGACAGTCGGTTGGAAACACCATATATTTT
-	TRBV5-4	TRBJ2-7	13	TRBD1	CAIPGTGRIEQYF	TGTGCCATCCCCGGGACAGGCCGAATCGAGCAGTACTTC
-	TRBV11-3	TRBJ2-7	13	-	CASSLSGSREQYF	TGTGCCAGCAGCTTAAGCGGATCCCGCGAGCAGTACTTC
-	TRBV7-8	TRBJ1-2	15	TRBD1	CASSSRTGGDYGYTF	TGTGCCAGCAGCTCTCGGACAGGGGGGGACTATGGCTACACCTTC
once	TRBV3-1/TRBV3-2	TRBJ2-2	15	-	CASSRKTGNTGELFF	TGTGCCAGCAGCCGAAAGACTGGGAACACCGGGGAGCTGTTTTTT
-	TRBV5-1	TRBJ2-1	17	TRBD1	CASSLELPGPRGNEQFF	TGCGCCAGCAGCTTGGAATTACCGGGCCCCAGGGGGAATGAGCAGTTCTTC
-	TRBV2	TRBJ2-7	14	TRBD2	CASSDLAGDYEQYF	TGTGCCAGCAGTGACCTAGCGGGAGACTACGAGCAGTACTTC
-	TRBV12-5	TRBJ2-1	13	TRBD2	CASGLGAGDEQFF	TGTGCTAGTGGTTTGGGGGCGGGGGATGAGCAGTTCTTC
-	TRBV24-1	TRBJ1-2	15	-	CATSDPSGTSDGYTF	TGTGCCACCAGTGATCCCTCCGGGACATCAGATGGCTACACCTTC
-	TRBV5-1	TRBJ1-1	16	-	CASHRGGGAENTEAFF	TGCGCCAGCCATAGGGGGGGAGGAGCGGAGAACACTGAAGCTTTCTTT
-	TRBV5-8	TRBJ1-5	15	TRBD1	CASSFGTGVRQPQHF	TGTGCCAGCAGCTTCGGGACAGGGGTGCGCCAGCCCCAGCATTTT
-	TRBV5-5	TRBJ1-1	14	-	CASSWAPGNTEAFF	TGTGCCAGCAGCTGGGCCCCAGGGAACACTGAAGCTTTCTTT
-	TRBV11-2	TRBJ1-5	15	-	CASKVGNSPNQPQHF	TGTGCCAGCAAAGTGGGCAATTCGCCAAATCAGCCCCAGCATTTT
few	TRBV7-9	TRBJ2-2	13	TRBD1	CAGDRGHTGELFF	TGTGCCGGGGACAGGGGGCACACCGGGGAGCTGTTTTTT
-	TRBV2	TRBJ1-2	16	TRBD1	CASRETGTGGAGGYTF	TGTGCCAGCAGGGAAACCGGGACAGGGGGCGCCGGTGGCTACACCTTC
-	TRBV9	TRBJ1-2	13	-	CASSVRDLEGYTF	TGTGCCAGCAGCGTCCGGGATCTCGAGGGCTACACCTTC
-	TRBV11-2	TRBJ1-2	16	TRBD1	CASSLAGTGTNYGYTF	TGTGCCAGCAGCTTAGCAGGGACAGGAACTAACTATGGCTACACCTTC
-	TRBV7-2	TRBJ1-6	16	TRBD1	CASSRDRGHVNSPLHF	TGTGCCAGCAGTAGGGACAGGGGGCACGTGAATTCACCCCTCCACTTT
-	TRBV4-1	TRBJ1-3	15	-	CASSQERYSGNTIYF	TGCGCCAGCAGCCAAGAACGGTACTCTGGAAACACCATATATTTT
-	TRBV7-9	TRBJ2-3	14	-	CASTGRKLADTQYF	TGTGCCAGCACCGGGAGAAAGCTCGCAGATACGCAGTATTTT
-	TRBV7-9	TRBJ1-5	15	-	CASSSARQTNQPQHF	TGTGCCAGCAGCTCTGCAAGACAGACAAATCAGCCCCAGCATTTT
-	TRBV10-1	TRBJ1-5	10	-	CASSEGVPHF	TGCGCCAGCAGTGAAGGGGTCCCGCATTTT
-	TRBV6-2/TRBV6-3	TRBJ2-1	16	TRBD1	CASRPPGTGGYNEQFF	TGTGCCAGCAGACCTCCCGGGACAGGGGGCTACAATGAGCAGTTCTTC
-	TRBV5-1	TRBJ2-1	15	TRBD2	CASTLLAGTYNEQFF	TGCGCCAGCACATTACTAGCGGGAACCTACAATGAGCAGTTCTTC
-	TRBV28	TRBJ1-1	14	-	CASGWGEKNTEAFF	TGTGCCAGCGGATGGGGGGAAAAAAACACTGAAGCTTTCTTT
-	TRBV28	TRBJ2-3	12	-	CASSSITDTQYF	TGTGCCAGCAGTTCAATCACAGATACGCAGTATTTT
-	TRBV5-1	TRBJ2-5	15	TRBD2	CASSLGREGLRTQYF	TGCGCCAGCAGCTTGGGTCGGGAGGGGTTGAGGACCCAGTACTTC
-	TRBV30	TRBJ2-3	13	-	CAWTFGASDTQYF	TGTGCCTGGACCTTTGGGGCCTCCGATACGCAGTATTTT
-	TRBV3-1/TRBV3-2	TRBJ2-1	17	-	CASSQDHPAALGDEQFF	TGTGCCAGCAGCCAAGATCACCCAGCAGCCCTGGGCGATGAGCAGTTCTTC
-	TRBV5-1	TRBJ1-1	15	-	CASSSSEGRNTEAFF	TGCGCCAGCAGCAGTTCGGAGGGGAGGAACACTGAAGCTTTCTTT
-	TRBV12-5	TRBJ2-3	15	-	CASGQGSRATDTQYF	TGTGCTAGTGGACAGGGTTCTCGTGCCACAGATACGCAGTATTTT
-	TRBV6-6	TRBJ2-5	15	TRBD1	CASSVPTGGQETQYF	TGTGCCAGCAGTGTTCCGACAGGGGGCCAAGAGACCCAGTACTTC
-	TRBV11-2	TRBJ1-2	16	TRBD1	CASSLDERGTGKGYTF	TGTGCCAGCAGCTTAGATGAGAGGGGGACAGGGAAGGGCTACACCTTC
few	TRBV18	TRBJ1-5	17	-	CASSPFNWGGEGQPQHF	TGTGCCAGCTCACCCTTCAACTGGGGGGGAGAAGGGCAGCCCCAGCATTTT
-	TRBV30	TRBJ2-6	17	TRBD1	CAWSTLTGGSGANVLTF	TGTGCCTGGAGTACACTAACAGGGGGCTCTGGGGCCAACGTCCTGACTTTC
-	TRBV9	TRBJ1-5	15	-	CASSVDWDFNQPQHF	TGTGCCAGCAGCGTAGATTGGGACTTTAATCAGCCCCAGCATTTT
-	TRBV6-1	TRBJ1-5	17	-	CASSDPPGTRKGQPQHF	TGTGCCAGCAGTGACCCCCCGGGAACCCGAAAGGGACAGCCCCAGCATTTT
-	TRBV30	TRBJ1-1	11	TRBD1	CAWSVTGDAFF	TGTGCCTGGAGTGTGACAGGGGACGCTTTCTTT
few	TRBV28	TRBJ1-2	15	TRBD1	CAGAPRDRSDYGYTF	TGTGCCGGCGCCCCCCGGGACAGGTCGGACTATGGCTACACCTTC
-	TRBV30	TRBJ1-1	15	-	CAWARDGSPFTEAFF	TGTGCCTGGGCACGTGATGGCAGTCCATTCACTGAAGCTTTCTTT
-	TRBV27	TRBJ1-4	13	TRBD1	CASSPGTGEKLFF	TGTGCCAGCAGTCCTGGGACAGGGGAAAAACTGTTTTTT
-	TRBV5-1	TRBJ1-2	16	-	CASSLDGQGLGYGYTF	TGCGCCAGCAGCTTGGACGGGCAGGGGTTAGGGTATGGCTACACCTTC
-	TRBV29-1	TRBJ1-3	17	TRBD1	CSVEDLGQGSSGNTIYF	TGCAGCGTTGAAGATCTAGGACAGGGATCCTCTGGAAACACCATATATTTT
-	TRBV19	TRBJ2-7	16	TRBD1	CASSRTGGSSSYEQYF	TGTGCCAGTAGTAGGACAGGGGGTTCCAGCTCCTACGAGCAGTACTTC
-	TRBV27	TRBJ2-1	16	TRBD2	CASSRMRTSGVGEQFF	TGTGCCAGCAGTAGGATGAGGACTAGCGGGGTGGGGGAGCAGTTCTTC
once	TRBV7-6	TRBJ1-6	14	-	CASSEDSLNSPLHF	TGTGCCAGCAGCGAAGACAGCCTTAATTCACCCCTCCACTTT
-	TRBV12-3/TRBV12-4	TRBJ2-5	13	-	CASSLLVQETQYF	TGTGCCAGCAGTTTACTAGTACAAGAGACCCAGTACTTC